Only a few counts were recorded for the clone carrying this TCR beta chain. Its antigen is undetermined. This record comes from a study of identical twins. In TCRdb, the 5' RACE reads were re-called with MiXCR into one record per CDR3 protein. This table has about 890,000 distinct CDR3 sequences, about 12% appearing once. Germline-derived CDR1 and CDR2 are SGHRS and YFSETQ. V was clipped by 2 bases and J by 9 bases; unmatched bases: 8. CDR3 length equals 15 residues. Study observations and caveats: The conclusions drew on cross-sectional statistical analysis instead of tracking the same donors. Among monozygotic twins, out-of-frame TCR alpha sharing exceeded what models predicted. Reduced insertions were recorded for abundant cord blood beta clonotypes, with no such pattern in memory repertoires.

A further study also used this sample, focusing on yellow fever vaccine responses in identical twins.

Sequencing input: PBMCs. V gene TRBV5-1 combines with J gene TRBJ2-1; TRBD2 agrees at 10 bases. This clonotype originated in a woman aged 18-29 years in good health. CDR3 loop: CASSLTSGKRGEQFF. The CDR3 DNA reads TGCGCCAGCAGCTTAACTAGCGGGAAAAGGGGTGAGCAGTTCTTC.